Listed below are T cell receptor beta chains from one sample, sequenced in a study of cytotoxic CD8 clonotypes in ibrutinib-treated CLL. Profiling relied on immunoSEQ multiplex PCR, and the TCRdb table lists in-frame clones only, not all of them. Here the sample spans about 140,000 clones, around 80% being singletons. The sequenced sample was PBMCs, obtained after 36 months of ibrutinib treatment. The origin of the receptors is a human donor with chronic lymphocytic leukemia. CDR3s include the opening cysteine and the closing phenylalanine or tryptophan. A D gene is named only where the DNA matches it firmly. Clone size is stated in some rows and not others, as once, few, many or a class when expanded.

DNA	CDR3	D	size	V	J
TGTGCCAGCAGCCCCTATCTCCCGGCCAAAAACATTCAGTACTTC	CASSPYLPAKNIQYF	.	.	TRBV7-2	TRBJ2-4
TGTGCCACCAGCCGACGGGGGGTAAACACTGAAGCTTTCTTT	CATSRRGVNTEAFF	.	.	TRBV15	TRBJ1-1
TGTGCCAGCAGTTACTGGGGGGACTCTGGGGCCAACGTCCTGACTTTC	CASSYWGDSGANVLTF	.	.	TRBV6-5	TRBJ2-6
TGTGCCAGTAGTATCCGACGGTTCTACGAGCAGTACTTC	CASSIRRFYEQYF	.	.	TRBV19	TRBJ2-7
TGTGCCAGCAGCTCGACATCCACCGGGGAGCTGTTTTTT	CASSSTSTGELFF	.	.	TRBV5-4	TRBJ2-2
TGCGCCAGCAGCTTGGCCGGGGTTGCCTATGGCTACACCTTC	CASSLAGVAYGYTF	.	.	TRBV5-1	TRBJ1-2
TGTGCCAGCAGTTCACCCAACACCGGGGAGCTGTTTTTT	CASSSPNTGELFF	.	.	TRBV6-5	TRBJ2-2
TGCGCCAGCAGCGCAACAGGGTCCCAGGGTGAAAAACTGTTTTTT	CASSATGSQGEKLFF	.	.	TRBV5-1	TRBJ1-4
TGTGCCAGCGTGGGACAGGGAAGAAACACCGGGGAGCTGTTTTTT	CASVGQGRNTGELFF	TRBD1	.	TRBV2	TRBJ2-2
TGCGCCAGCAGCTTGGATTGGAGGGGGCCTGGAAACACCATATATTTT	CASSLDWRGPGNTIYF	TRBD1	.	TRBV5-1	TRBJ1-3
TGCGCCAGCAGCCAAGGAGTCGGGCAAGAGACCCAGTACTTC	CASSQGVGQETQYF	.	.	TRBV4-1	TRBJ2-5
TGTGCCAGCACCATCCTAGGACAGGGGGCCTACGAGCAGTACTTC	CASTILGQGAYEQYF	TRBD1	.	TRBV7-9	TRBJ2-7
TGTGCCTGGAGTAGCAGGGGGGGGAACACTGAAGCTTTCTTT	CAWSSRGGNTEAFF	TRBD1	.	TRBV30	TRBJ1-1
TGTGCCAGCAGCTTTGAACAGATGCATGGAGCTTCCGCCCGGAAATACGAGCAGTACTTC	CASSFEQMHGASARKYEQYF	.	.	TRBV12-1	TRBJ2-7
TGTGCCAGTAGTGGCGGGGGGCGCGCTGAAGCTTTCTTT	CASSGGGRAEAFF	.	.	TRBV19	TRBJ1-1
TGTGCCAGCAGCCGTACCATTGGGACAGCAGACTACCAAGAGACCCAGTACTTC	CASSRTIGTADYQETQYF	TRBD1	.	TRBV11-2	TRBJ2-5
TGTGCCAGCACTGCGAGGGACAGGGCTTACTCTGGGGCCAACGTCCTGACTTTC	CASTARDRAYSGANVLTF	TRBD1	.	TRBV28	TRBJ2-6
TGTGCCAGCAGAGAGACTAGCCTCAGCACAGATACGCAGTATTTT	CASRETSLSTDTQYF	TRBD2	.	TRBV2	TRBJ2-3
TGTGCCAGCTCACCACTTGGGACAGGGACAGATACGCAGTATTTT	CASSPLGTGTDTQYF	TRBD1	.	TRBV18	TRBJ2-3
TGCGCCAGCAGCCAACCGGACAGGGTGGGGACTGAAGCTTTCTTT	CASSQPDRVGTEAFF	TRBD1	.	TRBV4-1	TRBJ1-1
TGTGCCAGTAGTATATCCTCTATAAGGGAGCAGTACTTC	CASSISSIREQYF	.	.	TRBV19	TRBJ2-7
TGTGCCAGTAGACTTCGACAGGGGAACTATGGCTACACCTTC	CASRLRQGNYGYTF	TRBD1	.	TRBV19	TRBJ1-2
TGCGCCAGCAGCTTAACAGGGTCCGCGAGCGAGGTTTTCTTT	CASSLTGSASEVFF	.	few	TRBV5-1	TRBJ1-1
TGTGCCAGCAGTGCGGTTGCACACCAGCCCCAGCATTTT	CASSAVAHQPQHF	.	.	TRBV6-5	TRBJ1-5
TGCGCCAGCAGCCAAGTAGGCGGCAGGGCAGATGGCTACACCTTC	CASSQVGGRADGYTF	.	.	TRBV4-1	TRBJ1-2
TGTGCCAGCAGTTTCGACAGGGGTACCTACGAGCAGTACTTC	CASSFDRGTYEQYF	TRBD1	.	TRBV6-5	TRBJ2-7
TGTGCCTGGAGTCTGCAGGGGGGAGAAAAACTGTTTTTT	CAWSLQGGEKLFF	TRBD1	once	TRBV30	TRBJ1-4
TGTGCCAGTAGTTCCACTTGGGGAGGGAGCACTGAAGCTTTCTTT	CASSSTWGGSTEAFF	.	.	TRBV19	TRBJ1-1
TGTGCCAGCAGTCTCGCTAAACCCCTCTCTGGAAACACCATATATTTT	CASSLAKPLSGNTIYF	.	.	TRBV28	TRBJ1-3
TGTGCCAGCAGAGGACTAGCGGGAGATGTGAGGTACGAGCAGTACTTC	CASRGLAGDVRYEQYF	TRBD2	.	TRBV2	TRBJ2-7
TGTGCCAGCAGCCTCCCCCCCGGGGAGCTGTTTTTT	CASSLPPGELFF	.	.	TRBV5-6	TRBJ2-2
TGTGCCTGGAGTGTACGGGCGGATACGCAGTATTTT	CAWSVRADTQYF	.	.	TRBV30	TRBJ2-3
TGCAGCGTTGTCCCTTGGACAGGCGGCTACACCTTC	CSVVPWTGGYTF	TRBD1	few	TRBV29-1	TRBJ1-2
TGTGCCAGCAGCTCACCACTATTTAGCGGGAGTAACCATGAGCAGTTCTTC	CASSSPLFSGSNHEQFF	TRBD2	.	TRBV7-8	TRBJ2-1
TGTGCCAGCAGCGTAACCTTTGGGGACGAGCAGTACTTC	CASSVTFGDEQYF	.	.	TRBV9	TRBJ2-7
TGTGCCATCGCTAACACCGGGGAGCTGTTTTTT	CAIANTGELFF	.	few	TRBV10-3	TRBJ2-2
TGTGCCACTTCACAGGGTTCCCCCTACGAGCAGTACTTC	CATSQGSPYEQYF	.	.	TRBV19	TRBJ2-7
TGTGCCAGCAGCTTAGAAAGCTCCTACGAGCAGTACTTC	CASSLESSYEQYF	.	few	TRBV7-7	TRBJ2-7
TGTGCCAGCAGACCAAGGGGCTCCTATAATTCACCCCTCCACTTT	CASRPRGSYNSPLHF	.	.	TRBV6-5	TRBJ1-6
TGTGCCTGGAGTAAGAGATTTTTCTACGAGCAGTACTTC	CAWSKRFFYEQYF	.	.	TRBV30	TRBJ2-7
TGTGCCAGTAGTACCTGGACTAGCGGGGACAATGAGCAGTTCTTC	CASSTWTSGDNEQFF	TRBD2	.	TRBV19	TRBJ2-1
TGTGCCAGCAGCTTAGGGGGTTTAGGAGCTAACTATGGCTACACCTTC	CASSLGGLGANYGYTF	.	.	TRBV11-2	TRBJ1-2
TGTGCCAGCAGTCCGGGCGGGAGGGCCAATGAGCAGTTCTTC	CASSPGGRANEQFF	TRBD2	.	TRBV2	TRBJ2-1
TGTGCCAGCAGTGAAGGTTCGGGATATGGCTACACCTTC	CASSEGSGYGYTF	.	.	TRBV2	TRBJ1-2
TGTGCCAGCAGCCCCGATGGGGGTGCTAGATATGTTACCGAGCAGTACTTC	CASSPDGGARYVTEQYF	.	.	TRBV7-3	TRBJ2-7
TGTGCCAGCAGCTCCACACCCGCCGCATTCGACTCAGCCGATGAGCAGTTCTTC	CASSSTPAAFDSADEQFF	.	.	TRBV11-2	TRBJ2-1
TGTGCCAGCAGCGTTTCCGCTCCGGAGACCCAGTACTTC	CASSVSAPETQYF	.	.	TRBV9	TRBJ2-5
TGTGCCAGCAGCTTCTCGGGACTAGTGGTTGGCTCCTACAATGAGCAGTTCTTC	CASSFSGLVVGSYNEQFF	TRBD2	.	TRBV7-2	TRBJ2-1
TGCGCCAGCAGCCAGGAGGGGTCGGGACATAGGCCCCTAAATGGCTACACCTTC	CASSQEGSGHRPLNGYTF	.	.	TRBV4-1	TRBJ1-2
TGTGCCAGCAGAGTGGCTGGGGATGTTAGTCAGCCCCAGCATTTT	CASRVAGDVSQPQHF	.	.	TRBV28	TRBJ1-5
TGTGCCTGGAGTGTACTATTTGGCCCCACGCGCTACACCTTC	CAWSVLFGPTRYTF	.	.	TRBV30	TRBJ1-2
TGTGCCAGCAGTTCTCAGGGACCCGCCGGGGGCTACACCTTC	CASSSQGPAGGYTF	.	.	TRBV6-5	TRBJ1-2
TGCAGTGCTTCCATGAATCAGCCCCAGCATTTT	CSASMNQPQHF	.	.	TRBV20-1	TRBJ1-5
TGCAGCGTTGAGGGACAGATGGTGGGTGAAGCTTTCTTT	CSVEGQMVGEAFF	TRBD1	.	TRBV29-1	TRBJ1-1
TGCGCCAGCAGCTTCGGGGCAGGGGGCGGCTATGGCTACACCTTC	CASSFGAGGGYGYTF	TRBD1	few	TRBV5-1	TRBJ1-2
TGTGCCAGCAGCCCAGGGTCGGAGCCCCAGCATTTT	CASSPGSEPQHF	.	.	TRBV7-9	TRBJ1-5
TGTGCCAGCAGATTACTACCCGGGGCAGATACGCAGTATTTT	CASRLLPGADTQYF	.	.	TRBV5-6	TRBJ2-3
TGTGCCAGCAGCTTAACTAGCGGGGGGTTCAATGAGCAGTTCTTC	CASSLTSGGFNEQFF	TRBD2	.	TRBV7-6	TRBJ2-1
TGTGCCAGCAGCCTCCCCGGGACTAGCTATCGGGAGCAGTTCTTC	CASSLPGTSYREQFF	TRBD2	.	TRBV5-4	TRBJ2-1
TGTGCTAGTGGTTTGGTACTCCGGGATGAGCAGTTCTTC	CASGLVLRDEQFF	.	.	TRBV12-5	TRBJ2-1